A selection of T cell receptor beta chains follows, all from one sample in a study of T cell responses to AZD1222 COVID-19 vaccine. Clones were read by immunoSEQ multiplex PCR, and TCRdb kept only the in-frame ones, dropping some. The sample gives 150,000 to 180,000 clones, 87% of which show up once; approximately 9% is in the top ten. The input for sequencing was peripheral blood, taken 28 days after the second AZD1222 dose. These TCRs come from an adult who received the AZD1222 COVID-19 vaccine. Both conserved end residues are part of each CDR3. Fields, in order: CDR3 protein, CDR3 DNA, V gene, D gene, J gene, clone size. A D gene is named only where the DNA matches it firmly. Clone sizes are given selectively: once, few, many, or a class where the clone is expanded.

CDR3 protein: CASSIDRVNTEAFF; CDR3 DNA: TGTGCCAGTAGTATAGATCGTGTGAACACTGAAGCTTTCTTT; V gene: TRBV19; D gene: .; J gene: TRBJ1-1; clone size: few
CDR3 protein: CSVEMGPGQPQHF; CDR3 DNA: TGCAGCGTTGAGATGGGTCCGGGTCAGCCCCAGCATTTT; V gene: TRBV29-1; D gene: .; J gene: TRBJ1-5; clone size: .
CDR3 protein: CASSQTPAGGFQETQYF; CDR3 DNA: TGTGCCAGCAGTCAAACTCCAGCGGGAGGGTTTCAAGAGACCCAGTACTTC; V gene: TRBV9; D gene: TRBD2; J gene: TRBJ2-5; clone size: .
CDR3 protein: CASTIGWGDSSNQPQHF; CDR3 DNA: TGTGCCAGCACTATCGGGTGGGGGGATTCTAGCAATCAGCCCCAGCATTTT; V gene: TRBV28; D gene: .; J gene: TRBJ1-5; clone size: .
CDR3 protein: CASSLVPETQYF; CDR3 DNA: TGTGCCAGCAGCTTGGTCCCGGAGACCCAGTACTTC; V gene: TRBV5-6; D gene: .; J gene: TRBJ2-5; clone size: .
CDR3 protein: CASSPGGAGTDTQYF; CDR3 DNA: TGTGCCAGCTCACCAGGGGGCGCGGGCACAGATACGCAGTATTTT; V gene: TRBV18; D gene: .; J gene: TRBJ2-3; clone size: once
CDR3 protein: CASSPDRGDTIYF; CDR3 DNA: TGTGCCAGCAGCCCGGACAGGGGCGACACCATATATTTT; V gene: TRBV7-2; D gene: TRBD1; J gene: TRBJ1-3; clone size: .
CDR3 protein: CASEGGYEQYF; CDR3 DNA: TGTGCCAGCGAGGGGGGATACGAGCAGTACTTC; V gene: TRBV6-6; D gene: .; J gene: TRBJ2-7; clone size: .
CDR3 protein: CASSLISYEQYF; CDR3 DNA: TGTGCCAGCAGTTTGATCTCCTACGAGCAGTACTTC; V gene: TRBV28; D gene: .; J gene: TRBJ2-7; clone size: .
CDR3 protein: CASSVAGTRADTQYF; CDR3 DNA: TGTGCCAGCAGCGTAGCTGGGACTAGGGCAGATACGCAGTATTTT; V gene: TRBV9; D gene: TRBD2; J gene: TRBJ2-3; clone size: .
CDR3 protein: CASSLKAGYGLAGYEQYF; CDR3 DNA: TGTGCCAGCTCACTTAAGGCCGGGTATGGTCTAGCGGGGTACGAGCAGTACTTC; V gene: TRBV18; D gene: TRBD2; J gene: TRBJ2-7; clone size: .
CDR3 protein: CASSEGQGEQPQHF; CDR3 DNA: TGTGCCAGCAGTGAAGGACAGGGGGAGCAGCCCCAGCATTTT; V gene: TRBV2; D gene: TRBD1; J gene: TRBJ1-5; clone size: .